Shown below are 2 T cell receptor beta chains from a single sample sequenced in a study of CD8+ T cells in alopecia areata. In alopecia areata patients, both lesional scalp punch biopsies and peripheral blood were collected. As the sequencing template, cDNA was produced by extracting RNA and reverse transcribing it. Profiling relied on immunoSEQ multiplex PCR, and the TCRdb table lists in-frame clones only, not all of them. The sample lists fewer than 7,500 clones; 50% to 75% were seen once. This specimen consisted of skin, obtained at week 0. These receptors originate from a human donor with alopecia areata.

This clone came up a few times. This chain uses TRBV4-1 with TRBJ2-1, with 7 bases that match TRBD2. CDR1 is MGHRA, CDR2 YSYEKL, per germline. V was pared by 2 bases and J by 3 bases, with 7 bases of the junction left unmatched. The CDR3 contains 16 residues. The CDR3 DNA follows: TGCGCCAGCAGCCAACTTCGACTAGCAATCTACAATGAGCAGTTCTTC. This gives the protein CASSQLRLAIYNEQFF.

V gene TRBV7-2 combines with J gene TRBJ2-2; 8 positions match TRBD2. This CDR3 has 16 residues. Trimming took 2 bases from V and 1 from J; bases not matched to a gene: 3. CDR1 SGHTA and CDR2 FQGNSA come from the germline V gene. DNA of the CDR3: TGTGCCAGCAGCTTATCGGCGGGGGGGAACACCGGGGAGCTGTTTTTT. This gives the protein CASSLSAGGNTGELFF.